Listed below are T cell receptor beta chains from one sample, sequenced in a study of T-cell memory formation after mild COVID-19. TCRdb fed the 5' RACE reads into MiXCR, producing one record per CDR3 protein. The sample contains roughly 250,000 distinct CDR3 sequences, over 15% of which appear only once. The material sequenced was PBMCs or a T cell subset sorted from them (not recorded which). Source of these receptors: a young man who had mild COVID-19 (a few samples of this study predate the infection). Cell type and time point are not known. The CDR3 runs from the conserved cysteine through the conserved F or W. The D gene is left open where the match is weak. Rows give clone size only sometimes, using once, few, many, or a class for an expanded clone.

d_gene | j_gene | abundance | len | v_gene | CDR3aa | CDR3nt
TRBD1 | TRBJ1-2 | . | 15 | TRBV5-4 | CASSLSGQGNYGYTF | TGTGCCAGCAGCCTATCCGGACAGGGAAACTATGGCTACACCTTC
TRBD1 | TRBJ2-2 | many | 17 | TRBV20-1 | CSARDRVGTGVTGELFF | TGCAGTGCTAGAGATCGGGTCGGGACAGGGGTGACCGGGGAGCTGTTTTTT
. | TRBJ2-7 | . | 15 | TRBV5-4 | CASSFGGGRPGEQYF | TGTGCCAGCAGCTTTGGAGGGGGGCGTCCTGGCGAGCAGTACTTC
. | TRBJ1-1 | . | 15 | TRBV6-2/TRBV6-3 | CASRDGQLLNTEAFF | TGTGCCAGCAGGGACGGACAGCTACTAAACACTGAAGCTTTCTTT
. | TRBJ2-2 | . | 14 | TRBV20-1 | CSARAGMNTGELFF | TGCAGTGCTAGAGCCGGGATGAACACCGGGGAGCTGTTTTTT
. | TRBJ2-5 | . | 15 | TRBV6-6 | CASSPPQSGGRTQYF | TGTGCCAGCAGTCCCCCTCAGTCGGGTGGACGGACCCAGTACTTC
. | TRBJ2-2 | . | 16 | TRBV5-1 | CASSPTGGLGTGELFF | TGCGCCAGCAGCCCGACCGGAGGGCTGGGCACCGGGGAGCTGTTTTTT
. | TRBJ1-2 | . | 17 | TRBV20-1 | CSATSPGLKTGSGGYTF | TGCAGTGCTACCTCCCCCGGGCTCAAAACAGGGAGTGGGGGCTACACCTTC
. | TRBJ1-5 | few | 14 | TRBV27 | CASSFSGGYQPQHF | TGTGCCAGCAGTTTTTCGGGGGGATACCAGCCCCAGCATTTT
. | TRBJ2-5 | . | 11 | TRBV29-1 | CSVGPTRGGYF | TGCAGCGTTGGTCCGACTAGAGGCGGGTACTTC
. | TRBJ1-1 | few | 13 | TRBV18 | CASSPLGGPEAFF | TGTGCCAGCTCACCACTCGGAGGGCCTGAAGCTTTCTTT
TRBD2 | TRBJ2-3 | many | 17 | TRBV4-1 | CASSQERGLADTDTQYF | TGCGCCAGCAGCCAAGAGAGGGGACTAGCGGACACAGATACGCAGTATTTT
TRBD1 | TRBJ2-1 | . | 15 | TRBV7-2 | CASSPGTGAYNEQFF | TGTGCCAGCAGCCCCGGGACAGGTGCCTACAATGAGCAGTTCTTC
. | TRBJ2-2 | many | 15 | TRBV7-9 | CASSPPTGNTGELFF | TGTGCCAGCAGCCCACCCACAGGGAACACCGGGGAGCTGTTTTTT
. | TRBJ2-5 | few | 14 | TRBV4-1 | CASSQPLSGETQYF | TGCGCCAGCAGCCAACCTCTATCGGGAGAGACCCAGTACTTC
. | TRBJ2-1 | few | 14 | TRBV18 | CASSPAGSYNEQFF | TGTGCCAGCTCACCAGCGGGCTCCTACAATGAGCAGTTCTTC
TRBD1 | TRBJ1-6 | . | 17 | TRBV4-1 | CASSHATGGAYNSPLHF | TGCGCCAGCAGCCATGCCACAGGGGGCGCCTATAATTCACCCCTCCACTTT
. | TRBJ2-1 | few | 15 | TRBV4-3 | CASSQEWVVINEQFF | TGCGCCAGCAGCCAAGAGTGGGTGGTGATCAATGAGCAGTTCTTC
. | TRBJ2-1 | few | 15 | TRBV7-2 | CASSLEAASYNEQFF | TGTGCCAGCAGCTTAGAGGCAGCCTCCTACAATGAGCAGTTCTTC
. | TRBJ1-2 | few | 15 | TRBV4-2 | CASSQDKNRAYGYTF | TGTGCCAGCAGCCAAGATAAGAACAGGGCCTATGGCTACACCTTC
. | TRBJ2-5 | few | 14 | TRBV7-9 | CASTSTARGETQYF | TGTGCCAGCACCTCAACCGCCAGAGGGGAGACCCAGTACTTC
. | TRBJ1-4 | few | 15 | TRBV5-1 | CASSIGAATNEKLFF | TGCGCCAGCAGCATCGGGGCAGCAACTAATGAAAAACTGTTTTTT
TRBD2 | TRBJ2-3 | . | 15 | TRBV7-9 | CASSYKRGGTDTQYF | TGTGCCAGCAGCTATAAGCGGGGGGGCACAGATACGCAGTATTTT
. | TRBJ2-6 | . | 14 | TRBV12-3/TRBV12-4 | CASSWASGANVLTF | TGTGCCAGCAGTTGGGCTTCTGGGGCCAACGTCCTGACTTTC
. | TRBJ1-2 | few | 13 | TRBV20-1 | CSARPGVKGGYTF | TGCAGTGCTAGACCAGGGGTGAAAGGTGGCTACACCTTC
TRBD2 | TRBJ2-3 | . | 18 | TRBV27 | CASSLFMGTSGATDTQYF | TGTGCCAGCAGTTTATTCATGGGGACTAGCGGAGCCACAGATACGCAGTATTTT
. | TRBJ2-2 | few | 15 | TRBV7-8 | CASSLGRGRNGELFF | TGTGCCAGCAGCTTAGGACGGGGGCGTAACGGGGAGCTGTTTTTT
. | TRBJ1-5 | few | 16 | TRBV3-1 | CASSPGTPAINQPQHF | TGTGCCAGCAGCCCAGGGACACCAGCAATCAATCAGCCCCAGCATTTT
. | TRBJ2-5 | . | 13 | TRBV7-2 | CASNQAEGKTQYF | TGTGCCAGCAACCAGGCGGAGGGGAAGACCCAGTACTTC
TRBD1 | TRBJ2-3 | many | 13 | TRBV6-4 | CASGGQRPDTQYF | TGTGCCAGCGGGGGACAGCGGCCAGATACGCAGTATTTT
TRBD1 | TRBJ2-7 | few | 13 | TRBV9 | CASSAGTGREQYF | TGTGCCAGCAGCGCCGGGACAGGGCGCGAGCAGTACTTC
TRBD1 | TRBJ2-5 | few | 15 | TRBV20-1 | CSARDGTGYQETQYF | TGCAGTGCTCGAGACGGGACAGGGTACCAAGAGACCCAGTACTTC
TRBD2 | TRBJ2-3 | . | 14 | TRBV20-1 | CRATSGGAADTQYF | TGCAGGGCGACTAGCGGGGGGGCAGCAGATACGCAGTATTTT
. | TRBJ2-4 | few | 14 | TRBV24-1 | CATSVSGQWNIQYF | TGTGCCACCAGTGTGTCAGGGCAGTGGAACATTCAGTACTTC
. | TRBJ1-1 | few | 15 | TRBV7-9 | CASSLSFTPDTEAFF | TGTGCCAGCAGCTTATCGTTTACCCCGGACACTGAAGCTTTCTTT
. | TRBJ2-6 | . | 16 | TRBV2 | CASSLYVGVGANVLTF | TGTGCCAGCAGCCTCTATGTTGGGGTTGGGGCCAACGTCCTGACTTTC
. | TRBJ1-6 | few | 16 | TRBV7-2 | CASSLGPVPYNSPLHF | TGTGCCAGCAGCTTAGGCCCGGTTCCATATAATTCACCCCTCCACTTT
TRBD1 | TRBJ2-4 | . | 12 | TRBV28 | CASSLRTGSPHF | TGTGCCAGCAGTTTAAGGACAGGTAGTCCCCACTTC
. | TRBJ2-5 | few | 15 | TRBV20-1 | CSARGLGAIQETQYF | TGCAGTGCTAGAGGACTGGGGGCGATCCAAGAGACCCAGTACTTC
. | TRBJ2-5 | . | 13 | TRBV5-1 | CASKQTGGETQYF | TGCGCCAGCAAGCAGACCGGTGGGGAGACCCAGTACTTC
TRBD2 | TRBJ2-4 | . | 11 | TRBV29-1 | CSAWGGNIQYF | TGCAGCGCCTGGGGGGGGAACATTCAGTACTTC
TRBD2 | TRBJ2-1 | . | 15 | TRBV7-8 | CASSLSGRALGEQFF | TGTGCCAGCAGCTTAAGCGGGAGGGCCCTAGGGGAGCAGTTCTTC
. | TRBJ2-5 | few | 12 | TRBV7-6 | CASSSAVETQYF | TGTGCCAGCAGCAGTGCGGTTGAGACCCAGTACTTC
TRBD1 | TRBJ1-2 | few | 13 | TRBV2 | CASRKDRENGYTF | TGTGCCAGCAGGAAGGACAGGGAGAATGGCTACACCTTC
. | TRBJ1-1 | . | 15 | TRBV4-1 | CASSQDIGGYTEAFF | TGCGCCAGCAGCCAAGATATTGGGGGATACACTGAAGCTTTCTTT
TRBD2 | TRBJ2-1 | many | 15 | TRBV4-1 | CASSQVAGGVDEQFF | TGCGCCAGCAGCCAGGTTGCGGGGGGAGTAGATGAGCAGTTCTTC
. | TRBJ1-6 | once | 15 | TRBV6-5 | CASSYPRHLNSPLHF | TGTGCCAGCAGTTACCCTCGACACCTTAATTCACCCCTCCACTTT